Shown below are 16 T cell receptor beta chains from a single sample sequenced in a study of cytomegalovirus exposure and HLA in healthy donors. Both 60 Vbeta primers and 13 Jbeta primers went into the PCR. Repertoires were generated with immunoSEQ multiplex PCR, while TCRdb's copy carries only in-frame clones and drops some. The data contain roughly 230,000 clones, about 90% of them singletons. The specimen was PBMCs. These receptors originate from a girl aged 2-10 years in good health and CMV-seronegative.

The genes are TRBV27 and TRBJ1-1; D unresolved. The CDR3 length is 13 residues. Trimming took off 8 bases at V and 1 base at J, with 11 bases between the two ends. CDR1 is MNHEY, CDR2 SMNVEV, per germline (reference sequence). CDR3 in DNA: TGTGCCAGCTCCCCGGCGGCGAACACTGAAGCTTTCTTT. This gives the protein CASSPAANTEAFF.

Comment on this clone: One end of the junction fails to match germline, which may point to a read error. CDR3 sequence: CASSVGAF. CDR3 DNA sequence: TGTGCCAGCAGCGTAGGGGCATTT. The chain links TRBV9 to TRBJ1-1; D not certain. Germline CDR1 and CDR2: SGDLS and YYNGEE. The CDR3 sequence is 8 residues long.

This clone came up once. This chain connects TRBV28 to TRBJ1-4, with a possible D match to TRBD1 (5 bases). The CDR3 loop spans 14 amino acids. Trimming left V 4 bases short and J 0 bases short, with 6 bases between. Germline V gene data show CDR1 as MDHEN and CDR2 as SYDVKM. CDR3 DNA sequence: TGTGCCAGCAGTTGGGGGGCAACTAATGAAAAACTGTTTTTT. It yields the protein CASSWGATNEKLFF.

This chain joins TRBV11-2 and TRBJ1-2, with a weak D call TRBD1 (5 bases). Per germline, CDR1 SGHAT and CDR2 FQNNGV. V shed 3 bases and J shed 4 bases, with 15 bases lying between them. This CDR3 region has 15 residues. This chain's CDR3 is CASSFLGRDTYGYTF. CDR3 bases: TGTGCCAGCAGCTTCCTGGGCAGGGATACCTATGGCTACACCTTC.

This chain links TRBV11-2 with TRBJ1-6, with D maybe TRBD1 (5 bases). The CDR3 totals 16 residues. Trimming took 5 bases from V and 7 from J, leaving 18 bases between them. Per the germline V gene, CDR1 is SGHAT and CDR2 is FQNNGV. CDR3 loop: CASSMGTGAGNSPLHF. The CDR3 DNA reads TGTGCCAGCAGCATGGGGACGGGAGCGGGGAATTCACCCCTCCACTTT.

V gene TRBV6-5 combines with J gene TRBJ1-1, with D uncertain. CDR1 and CDR2 from the germline V gene are MNHEY and SVGAGI. Trimming left V 6 bases short and J 0 bases short, with 8 bases between. The CDR3 sequence is 13 residues long. The CDR3 is CASSRKLNTEAFF. The CDR3, as DNA: TGTGCCAGCAGCAGAAAACTGAACACTGAAGCTTTCTTT.

The gene calls are TRBV29-1 and TRBJ2-7, with D perhaps matching TRBD1 (6 bases). Trimming left V 4 bases short and J 0 bases short, with 7 bases between. Germline CDR1 reads SQVTM; CDR2 reads ANQGSEA. The CDR3 has 12 amino acids. The CDR3 sequence is CSVGTASYEQYF. The CDR3 DNA reads TGCAGCGTTGGGACAGCCTCCTACGAGCAGTACTTC.

This chain uses TRBV19 with TRBJ1-2, with 7 bases identical to TRBD1. V gave up 3 bases and J gave up 3 bases; unmatched junction bases: 13. The CDR3 sequence is 17 residues long. Germline CDR1 is LNHDA and CDR2 is SQIVND (reference sequence). Written as DNA, the CDR3 is TGTGCCAGTAGTATGGAGACAGGGAGGACTCCCTACTATGGCTACACCTTC. It is translated as CASSMETGRTPYYGYTF.

The CDR3, as DNA: TGTGCCAGCAGTGAAGCGTTCAGGGGGTACGAGCAGTACTTC. It codes for CASSEAFRGYEQYF. This chain uses TRBV6-1 with TRBJ2-7, with TRBD1 matching over 7 bases. The J segment lost 4 bases and the V segment lost 0 bases, leaving 3 bases of the junction unmatched. The CDR3 covers 14 residues. Germline CDR1 MNHNS, CDR2 SASEGT.

The rearrangement uses TRBV2 and TRBJ1-2; 9 bases are a match to TRBD1. The CDR3 is 14 residues long. J was trimmed by 7 bases and V by 6 bases; bases with no gene match: 9. In germline, CDR1 is SNHLY, CDR2 FYNNEI. The CDR3 DNA is TGTGCCAGCAGCCTAGGACAGGGGAGAGGTGGCTACACCTTC. Residues: CASSLGQGRGGYTF. The full variable domain, completed using reference TRBV2 and TRBJ1-2, is EPEVTQTPSHQVTQMGQEVILRCVPISNHLYFYWYRQILGQKVEFLVSFYNNEISEKSEIFDDQFSVERPDGSNFTLKIRSTKLEDSAMYFCASSLGQGRGGYTFGSGTRLTVV.

This rearrangement joins TRBV9 to TRBJ2-7; 7 bases fit TRBD2. V lost 0 bases and J lost 4; bases outside the gene matches: 7. Germline V gene data show CDR1 as SGDLS and CDR2 as YYNGEE. The CDR3 spans 15 residues. CDR3 sequence: CASSVGTAGIYEQYF. The CDR3 nucleotides are TGTGCCAGCAGCGTAGGTACAGCGGGGATATACGAGCAGTACTTC.

The rearrangement joins TRBV19 to TRBJ1-6; TRBD1 might be the D (6 bases). CDR1 LNHDA and CDR2 SQIVND come from the germline V gene (reference sequence). V gave up 3 bases and J gave up 10 bases, with 13 bases separating them. The CDR3 spans 14 residues. CDR3 DNA: TGTGCCAGTAGTATGAGGGCAGGGGACTCACCCCTCCACTTT. This translates into CASSMRAGDSPLHF.

This clone was found once. J is TRBJ1-2 and V is TRBV6-5; D uncertain. Germline lookup yields CDR1 MNHEY and CDR2 SVGAGI. This CDR3 spans 13 amino acids. Trimming took off 6 bases at V and 4 bases at J, with 12 bases between the two ends. CDR3 sequence: CASSPRGAYGYTF. CDR3 sequence (DNA): TGTGCCAGCAGCCCGCGGGGTGCCTATGGCTACACCTTC.

The CDR3 DNA follows: TGTGCCAGCAGTTTGCCGGGACTGGGAAGGTACGAGCAGTACTTC. Protein: CASSLPGLGRYEQYF. The chain couples TRBV28 to TRBJ2-7; possible D gene TRBD2, 6 bases. This CDR3 is 15 amino acids long. Trimming shortened V by 3 bases and J by 4 bases, and 16 bases separated the two germline ends. Germline V gives CDR1 MDHEN, CDR2 SYDVKM.

This chain links TRBV5-1 with TRBJ2-3; D is possibly TRBD2 (5 bases). In germline, CDR1 is SGHRS, CDR2 YFSETQ. The V and J ends lost 1 base and 6 bases respectively, with 12 bases between them. CDR3 length equals 14 residues. Here the CDR3 reads CASSLNRREDTQYF. In DNA form, the CDR3 reads TGCGCCAGCAGCTTGAATCGAAGGGAGGATACGCAGTATTTT.

The rearrangement uses TRBV9 and TRBJ2-3; 7 bases are a match to TRBD2. The CDR3 length is 19 residues. V shed 4 bases, J shed 0 bases, and the junction held 17 bases outside the gene matches. The germline gives CDR1 SGDLS, CDR2 YYNGEE. The CDR3 loop is CASSHPLGRVVASTDTQYF. In DNA form, the CDR3 reads TGTGCCAGCAGCCATCCCTTGGGGAGGGTAGTTGCTAGCACAGATACGCAGTATTTT.